This is a list of T cell receptor beta chains from one sample in a study of shared clonotypes between healthy human individuals. Assay used: immunoSEQ multiplex PCR; TCRdb lists only in-frame clones, some missing. Of 2,500,000 or so clones listed, roughly 90% are singletons. Sequenced input: naive CD4+ T cells from PBMCs. These receptors originate from a man aged 18 to 30 in good health. Some clones in this sample may be carry-over from other donors' samples. Each CDR3 is given with its conserved first and last residue. A D gene is named only where the DNA matches it firmly. Where a row states a size, it is once, few, many or the class of an expanded clone; other rows omit it.

d_call | j_call | clone_size | v_call | cdr3_nt | cdr3_aa
TRBD1 | TRBJ2-3 | once | TRBV7-9 | TGTGCCAGCAGCTTAGTCAGGACAGGGGATACGCAGTATTTT | CASSLVRTGDTQYF
. | TRBJ1-1 | . | TRBV7-3 | TGTGCCAGCAGCCCCCCTGGGGCAGGGACTCTCGTTTTT | CASSPPGAGTLVF
TRBD2 | TRBJ2-7 | . | TRBV28 | TGTGCCCATAGCGGGGGGGCAAGCTACGAGCAGTACTTC | CAHSGGASYEQYF
. | TRBJ2-3 | . | TRBV29-1 | TGCAGCGGTGGGCCAGAGGATACGCAGTATTTT | CSGGPEDTQYF
. | TRBJ1-4 | . | TRBV5-6 | TGTGCCAGCAGCTTCCGGTCTCTGATCCCCGAAAAACTGTTTTTT | CASSFRSLIPEKLFF
. | TRBJ2-2 | . | TRBV14 | TGTGCCAGCAGCCCGCTTGGGGGGCGAGGCACCGGGGAGCTGTTTTTT | CASSPLGGRGTGELFF
TRBD2 | TRBJ2-3 | . | TRBV11-3 | TGTGCCAGCAGCTTTAGCGGGATAAGCACAGATACGCAGTATTTT | CASSFSGISTDTQYF
. | TRBJ2-7 | . | TRBV19 | TGTGCCAGTAGTGCCGGGACTGGGACCTACGAGCAGTACTTC | CASSAGTGTYEQYF
. | TRBJ1-2 | . | TRBV5-5 | TGTGCCAGCAGCCTGATAGACGGGTATGGCTACACCTTC | CASSLIDGYGYTF
TRBD2 | TRBJ2-3 | . | TRBV27 | TGTGCCAGCAGTTCCCGTCTAGCGGGTAGCACAGATACGCAGTATTTT | CASSSRLAGSTDTQYF
. | TRBJ1-1 | . | TRBV28 | TGTGCCAGCAGCTTGGAGGCTGAAGCTTTCTTT | CASSLEAEAFF
TRBD1 | TRBJ2-5 | . | TRBV6-5 | TGTGCCAGCGGTATAGGGGGCTACCAAGAGACCCAGTACTTC | CASGIGGYQETQYF
. | TRBJ2-1 | once | TRBV21-1 | TGTGCCAGCAGCCCGCGGACCTCATCGGATGAGCAGTTCTTC | CASSPRTSSDEQFF
. | TRBJ1-1 | . | TRBV20-1 | TGCAGTGCTAGAGAGACCATCGACCAATTT | CSARETIDQF
. | TRBJ2-2 | . | TRBV7-9 | TGTGCCAGCAAAACCGACAGAGACACCGGGGAGCTGTTTTTT | CASKTDRDTGELFF
. | TRBJ1-5 | once | TRBV2 | TGTGCCAGTTCGGGGGGGGCCCAGCATTTT | CASSGGAQHF
. | TRBJ1-1 | . | TRBV7-2 | TGTGCCAGCAGCAGCTCTCCGGGGGCAAACACTGAAGCTTTCTTT | CASSSSPGANTEAFF
TRBD1 | TRBJ1-5 | . | TRBV5-1 | TGCGCCAGCAGCTTGGGGGCAGGGGGTGATCAGCCCCAGCATTTT | CASSLGAGGDQPQHF
. | TRBJ2-5 | once | TRBV18 | TGTGCCAGCTCACCAGTAGACCAGAGGACCCAGTACTTC | CASSPVDQRTQYF
. | TRBJ2-3 | . | TRBV5-1 | TGCGCCAGCAGCTTGGAGGTGGATAGAACAGATACGCAGTATTTT | CASSLEVDRTDTQYF
. | TRBJ2-5 | once | TRBV15 | TGTGCCACCAGCAGAGAGGGCAGCTCGATTCGAGAGACCCAGTACTTC | CATSREGSSIRETQYF
TRBD2 | TRBJ2-3 | . | TRBV10-1 | TGCGCCAGCAGTGAGTCTCGAGGGAGGGCAGATACGCAGTATTTT | CASSESRGRADTQYF
. | TRBJ1-1 | . | TRBV5-4 | TGTGCCAGCAGCTCACCACCGGGGGGAGTGAACACTGAAGCTTTCTTT | CASSSPPGGVNTEAFF
TRBD1 | TRBJ2-7 | . | TRBV4-2 | TGTGCCAGCAGCCAGGGTGCAGGACAGGGGATCTCCTACGAGCAGTACTTC | CASSQGAGQGISYEQYF
. | TRBJ2-7 | . | TRBV5-1 | TGCGCCAGCAGCCCCCGGGGGATCTACGAGCAGTACTTC | CASSPRGIYEQYF
. | TRBJ1-3 | . | TRBV18 | TGTGCCAGCTCACCACAGGGCTCGGGAAACACCATATATTTT | CASSPQGSGNTIYF
TRBD1 | TRBJ2-4 | few | TRBV4-2 | TGTGCCAGCAGCCAACTCCCAGGGACAGGGAACTACTTC | CASSQLPGTGNYF
. | TRBJ2-1 | . | TRBV29-1 | TGCAGCGTCGCCTACAATGAGCAGTTCTTC | CSVAYNEQFF
TRBD1 | TRBJ1-1 | . | TRBV5-1 | TGCGCCAGCAGCTGGTTGGACAGGGGGAACACTGAAGCTTTCTTT | CASSWLDRGNTEAFF
TRBD1 | TRBJ2-3 | . | TRBV15 | TGTGCCACCACCCCTCGGACAGGGTGGGGAGATACGCAGTATTTT | CATTPRTGWGDTQYF
TRBD2 | TRBJ2-1 | . | TRBV7-9 | TGTGCCAGCGCCGCGGCAGCGGGAATTATTAATGAGCAGTTCTTC | CASAAAAGIINEQFF
TRBD1 | TRBJ2-7 | . | TRBV10-3 | TGTGCCTCCGCGACAGGGACCGGCGAGCAGTACTTC | CASATGTGEQYF
TRBD2 | TRBJ2-5 | . | TRBV11-1 | TGTGCCAGCAGAACCAGGCTAGCGGGAGAGACCCAGTACTTC | CASRTRLAGETQYF
. | TRBJ2-5 | . | TRBV21-1 | TGTGCCAGCAGCAAAGGAGAGCTGACTCAAGAGACCCAGTACTTC | CASSKGELTQETQYF
. | TRBJ2-5 | . | TRBV6-1 | TGTGCCAGCACGCACGAAAGGGGAGAGACCCAGTACTTC | CASTHERGETQYF
. | TRBJ2-3 | . | TRBV9 | TGTGCCAGCAGCAACCGGGACACTAGGACAGATACGCAGTATTTT | CASSNRDTRTDTQYF